The 29 T cell receptor beta chains in this list originate from one sample, sequenced in a study of human T cells and chemical hapten exposure. TCRdb independently ran MiXCR on the RACE reads; one entry per CDR3 protein. Of roughly 69,000 distinct CDR3 sequences in the sample, 9% to 12% were seen once. Stated time point: patch test 2, 6 weeks after DPC sensitization. The treatment here: therapeutic diphenylcyclopropenone sensitization with weekly scalp DPC. Sequencing used whole blood, obtained in connection with sensitization to the hapten diphenylcyclopropenone (DPC). These receptors were obtained from a woman between 50 and 59 years old with alopecia areata. Some clones in this sample may be carry-over from other donors' samples.

The table lists this clonotype with many counts. The chain carries TRBV7-3 and TRBJ2-1; no definite D call. V lost 1 base and J 6 bases, leaving 22 bases between the germline ends. Looked up from germline, CDR1 is SGHTA and CDR2 is FQGTGA. The CDR3 spans 18 residues. CDR3: CASSLSSGPSVRTNEQFF. CDR3 nucleotides: TGTGCCAGCAGCTTAAGCTCCGGACCCTCAGTAAGGACCAATGAGCAGTTCTTC. The full variable domain, in which reference TRBV7-3 and TRBJ2-1 provide the parts outside the CDR3, is GAGVSQTPSNKVTEKGKYVELRCDPISGHTALYWYRQSLGQGPEFLIYFQGTGAADDSGLPNDRFFAVRPEGSVSTLKIQRTERGDSAVYLCASSLSSGPSVRTNEQFFGPGTRLTVL.

V is TRBV29-1 and J is TRBJ1-5; 8 nucleotides match TRBD1. The CDR3 is 14 residues long. The V gene's germline CDR1 is SQVTM and CDR2 ANQGSEA. V was pared by 6 bases and J by 7 bases, with 11 bases of the junction left unmatched. As DNA, the CDR3 is TGCAGCGTGGCACAGGGGGGTAGGGGGCAGCCCCAGCATTTT. Protein sequence: CSVAQGGRGQPQHF.

This clonotype has a count of ten or more. The V call is TRBV11-2, the J call TRBJ1-2; D remains unclear. The germline V gene encodes CDR1 SGHAT and CDR2 FQNNGV. Trimming stripped 2 bases from V and 7 bases from J, with 23 bases between. The CDR3 extends over 17 amino acids. The CDR3 region has the DNA TGTGCCAGCAGCTTATCACGAAGCACGTCAGGTATTTCTGGCTACACCTTC. The encoded protein is CASSLSRSTSGISGYTF.

The sample holds many counts of this clonotype. This rearrangement joins TRBV29-1 to TRBJ1-1; 8 bases align to TRBD1. V shed 7 bases and J 3 bases; nucleotides not matched to a gene: 7. The CDR3 has 13 amino acids. Germline loops: CDR1 SQVTM, CDR2 ANQGSEA. DNA for the CDR3: TGCAGCGCCGGACAGGGCCTTGACACTGAAGCTTTCTTT. Its translation is CSAGQGLDTEAFF.

This clonotype has only a few counts. The chain links TRBV6-6 to TRBJ1-1, with 7 bases fitting TRBD1. The length of the CDR3 is 14 residues. Germline CDR1 MNHNY, CDR2 SVGAGI (reference sequence). With V trimmed by 2 bases and J by 4 bases, 4 bases remained unmatched. CDR3 protein: CASSYPGGATEAFF. CDR3 coding DNA: TGTGCCAGCAGTTACCCAGGGGGGGCCACTGAAGCTTTCTTT.

This clonotype was seen many times. The chain recombines TRBV10-3 with TRBJ1-5, with 8 bases lining up with TRBD1. CDR1 is ENHRY, CDR2 SYGVKD, per germline. V dropped 6 bases and J dropped 5; count of bases not matched to a gene: 3. The CDR3 totals 13 residues. As DNA, the CDR3 is TGTGCCATCAGGGACAGGGATGATCAGCCCCAGCATTTT. Protein: CAIRDRDDQPQHF.

The CDR3 DNA is TGTGCCAGCAGCTTAGTGCAGGGGGTAGGAGGGGCCAACGTCCTGACTTTC. This encodes CASSLVQGVGGANVLTF. The chain employs TRBV7-2 and TRBJ2-6; 7 bases map to TRBD1. Germline CDR1 is SGHTA and CDR2 is FQGNSA. V was clipped by 1 base and J by 4 bases; unmatched bases: 7. CDR3 length equals 17 residues.

This clonotype was picked up a small number of times. V is TRBV6-5 and J is TRBJ2-7; TRBD2 agrees at 8 bases. The ends lost 5 bases at V and 2 bases at J; junction bases unmatched: 14. CDR1 and CDR2 (germline): MNHEY, SVGAGI. This CDR3 comprises 17 residues. The CDR3 nucleotides are TGTGCCAGCAGTCCCCGGAGTGTTAGCGGGACTCCCTACGAGCAGTACTTC. Translation gives CASSPRSVSGTPYEQYF.

The V gene is TRBV5-1, the J gene TRBJ1-3; a possible D gene is TRBD1 (5 bases). V lost 7 bases and J lost 4, with 15 bases in between. The CDR3 has 14 amino acids. Germline V gene sequence: CDR1 SGHRS, CDR2 YFSETQ. CDR3 sequence reads: CASGGGLSGNTIYF. The CDR3 DNA sequence: TGCGCCAGCGGGGGAGGTCTCTCCGGAAACACCATATATTTT.

The chain has TRBV29-1 and TRBJ2-3; possibly TRBD1 for D (6 bases). The CDR3 consists of 13 residues. In germline, CDR1 is SQVTM, CDR2 ANQGSEA. V was trimmed by 4 bases and J by 2 bases, leaving 10 bases between them. Here the CDR3 reads CSVGTGTTDTQYF. CDR3 DNA: TGCAGCGTTGGTACAGGGACCACAGATACGCAGTATTTT.

This clonotype was detected ten times or more. The chain couples TRBV20-1 to TRBJ1-1; a possible D gene is TRBD1 (5 bases). The CDR3 runs to 13 residues. Trimming took off 3 bases at V and 5 bases at J, with 13 bases between the two ends. Germline lookup yields CDR1 DFQATT and CDR2 SNEGSKA (reference sequence). DNA of the CDR3: TGCAGTGCTAGGGGTCGGGGGGAAACTGAAGCTTTCTTT. Translating it yields CSARGRGETEAFF.

This clonotype was observed many times. This CDR3 is CASSRAVPPHEQYF. The CDR3 coding sequence is TGTGCCAGCAGCAGAGCGGTTCCCCCCCACGAGCAGTACTTC. The chain uses TRBV7-8 and TRBJ2-7; tentatively, D is TRBD2 (5 bases). Per the germline V gene, CDR1 is SGHVS and CDR2 is FQNEAQ. CDR3 length: 14 amino acids. V was shortened by 5 bases and J by 5 bases, with 16 bases between the two germline ends.

This chain links TRBV3-1 with TRBJ2-1; a possible D gene is TRBD1 (5 bases). V dropped 5 bases and J dropped 0 bases, with 14 bases sitting between them. The germline V gene has CDR1 LGHDT and CDR2 YNNKEL (reference sequence). This CDR3 comprises 16 residues. This chain's CDR3 is CASSRRGHSSYNEQFF. Here the CDR3 DNA reads TGTGCCAGCAGCAGGCGAGGACACAGCTCCTACAATGAGCAGTTCTTC.

The rearrangement links TRBV29-1 to TRBJ1-5, with D possibly matching TRBD1 (5 bases). The CDR3 covers 13 residues. CDR1 and CDR2 (germline): SQVTM, ANQGSEA. The V gene lost 1 base and the J gene lost 3 bases, with 7 bases spanning the gap. The CDR3 DNA follows: TGCAGCGTTGAAGGCGGGACCAATCAGCCCCAGCATTTT. Translating it yields CSVEGGTNQPQHF.

The chain is built from TRBV29-1 and TRBJ1-4; no clear D. The V and J ends lost 4 bases and 0 bases respectively, with 6 bases between them. CDR1 is SQVTM and CDR2 is ANQGSEA in the germline V gene. This CDR3 has 13 amino acids. The CDR3 loop reads CSVVPATNEKLFF. Here the CDR3 DNA reads TGCAGCGTTGTTCCCGCAACTAATGAAAAACTGTTTTTT.

This clonotype has ten or more counts. V usage is TRBV6-2 or TRBV6-3 and J usage is TRBJ2-3; TRBD2 agrees at 8 bases. The junction had 2 bases not matched to a gene; V was cut back by 6 bases and J by 0 bases. Germline lookup yields CDR1 MNHEY and CDR2 SVGEGT. CDR3 length equals 14 residues. This CDR3 is CASRRLASTDTQYF. The CDR3 DNA sequence: TGTGCCAGCAGGAGACTAGCGAGCACAGATACGCAGTATTTT.

There are many counts of this clonotype. V usage is TRBV3-1 and J usage is TRBJ1-5; D call uncertain. Trimming removed 2 bases at V and 5 bases at J, with 7 bases between. Germline assignment: CDR1 LGHDT and CDR2 YNNKEL (reference sequence). The CDR3 is 13 amino acids. The CDR3 DNA follows: TGTGCCAGCAGCCAATTTGTCCATCAGCCCCAGCATTTT. It translates to CASSQFVHQPQHF.

This clonotype was counted at least ten times. This rearrangement joins TRBV5-1 to TRBJ1-5, with TRBD1 matching over 10 bases. V shed 4 bases and J 5 bases; nucleotides not matched to a gene: 15. The V gene's germline CDR1 is SGHRS and CDR2 YFSETQ. This CDR3 has 18 amino acids. The CDR3, as DNA: TGCGCCAGCAGCCCCCCCCATCTCGACAGGGGGCGTTATCAGCCCCAGCATTTT. This sequence encodes CASSPPHLDRGRYQPQHF. Full variable domain (missing parts from reference TRBV5-1 and TRBJ1-5): KAGVTQTPRYLIKTRGQQVTLSCSPISGHRSVSWYQQTPGQGLQFLFEYFSETQRNKGNFPGRFSGRQFSNSRSEMNVSTLELGDSALYLCASSPPHLDRGRYQPQHFGDGTRLSIL.

This clonotype appeared many times. The chain recombines TRBV7-9 with TRBJ2-7; D unresolved. In germline, CDR1 is SEHNR, CDR2 FQNEAQ (reference sequence). V lost 5 bases to trimming and J lost 0 bases, with 11 bases between them. The CDR3 runs to 14 residues. This chain's CDR3 is CASSLTGSSYEQYF. The CDR3 DNA is TGTGCCAGCAGCCTCACCGGCAGCTCCTACGAGCAGTACTTC.

The sample holds many counts of this clonotype. The chain links TRBV2 to TRBJ1-1; no clear D. CDR1 and CDR2 (germline): SNHLY, FYNNEI. The CDR3 covers 11 residues. V was shortened by 7 bases and J by 7 bases, with 10 bases between the two germline ends. The CDR3 nucleotides read TGTGCCAGCACCCTCAGAGGTGAAGCTTTCTTT. It yields the protein CASTLRGEAFF.

There are a few counts of this clonotype. The chain has TRBV3-1 and TRBJ1-2; D is ambiguous. V lost 1 base and J lost 1, with 7 bases in between. The length of the CDR3 is 14 residues. CDR1 and CDR2 from the germline V gene are LGHDT and YNNKEL (reference sequence). CDR3 sequence: CASSQVDGNYGYTF. The CDR3 DNA sequence: TGTGCCAGCAGCCAAGTAGACGGTAACTATGGCTACACCTTC.

Note on this clonotype: This may stem from a read error, because a much larger clone lies one nucleotide away. CDR3 nucleotides: TGCAGCGTTGATTGGTCAGATACGCAGTATTTT. The encoded protein is CSVDWSDTQYF. This chain links TRBV29-1 with TRBJ2-3; D uncertain. This CDR3 has 11 amino acids. The V end lost 3 bases, the J end lost 4 bases, and 5 bases lay between the germline ends. The V gene's germline CDR1 is SQVTM and CDR2 ANQGSEA.

This clonotype showed up just a few times. The chain employs TRBV6-2 or TRBV6-3 and TRBJ2-3; D is perhaps TRBD2 (5 bases). Trimming took 0 bases from V and 6 from J, leaving 10 bases between them. CDR3 size: 14 residues. Germline lookup yields CDR1 MNHEY and CDR2 SVGEGT. In DNA, the CDR3 is TGTGCCAGCAGTTACTCCCCGAGGGTGGATACGCAGTATTTT. Protein product: CASSYSPRVDTQYF.

The rearrangement joins TRBV29-1 to TRBJ2-7; D could derive from TRBD1 or TRBD2 (5 bases each). Trimming shortened V by 4 bases and J by 1 base, and 11 bases separated the two germline ends. CDR3 length: 13 amino acids. Germline CDR1 is SQVTM and CDR2 is ANQGSEA. The CDR3 nucleotides are TGCAGCGTTGGAGGGAAGGGGTCCTACGAGCAGTACTTC. Amino acids: CSVGGKGSYEQYF.

This chain joins TRBV4-1 and TRBJ2-3, with D perhaps TRBD2 (6 bases). CDR1 is MGHRA, CDR2 YSYEKL, per germline. The CDR3 is 16 residues long. Trimming took off 1 base at V and 2 bases at J, with 13 bases between the two ends. The CDR3 sequence: CASSQGPSVYTDTQYF. The CDR3 coding sequence is TGCGCCAGCAGCCAAGGTCCTAGCGTGTACACAGATACGCAGTATTTT.

At least ten counts were recorded for this clonotype. This sequence joins TRBV7-8 and TRBJ2-2; 7 positions match TRBD2. The CDR3 has 19 residues. Trimming took 5 bases from V and 4 from J; bases not matched to a gene: 19. Germline CDR1 SGHVS, CDR2 FQNEAQ. The CDR3 sequence is CASSRTLAVTAPATGELFF. The DNA for the CDR3 is TGTGCCAGCAGCCGCACCCTAGCGGTTACGGCGCCAGCCACCGGGGAGCTGTTTTTT.

Comments on this clonotype: Relative to the germline gene, one junction end is altered; a read error may explain this. This chain links TRBV10-1 with TRBJ1-5; D not certain. Germline V CDR1 and CDR2: WNHNN, SYGVQD (reference sequence). CDR3 length: 14 amino acids. In DNA, the CDR3 is TGCGCCAGCAGTCAGTCCGGGCCTAATCAGCCCCAGCATTTT. This gives the protein CASSQSGPNQPQHF.

This chain links TRBV7-2 with TRBJ2-4; 8 bases map to TRBD2. The CDR3 loop spans 17 amino acids. Germline CDR1 and CDR2: SGHTA and FQGNSA. V trimming: 8 bases; J trimming: 0 bases; junction bases outside the gene matches: 12. CDR3 in amino acids: CASGAAGGQLAKNIQYF. Here the CDR3 DNA reads TGTGCCAGCGGAGCGGCGGGGGGCCAGTTAGCCAAAAACATTCAGTACTTC.

The chain recombines TRBV29-1 with TRBJ2-1; 8 bases are a match to TRBD2. CDR3 length: 11 residues. Germline CDR1 SQVTM, CDR2 ANQGSEA. V lost 6 bases to trimming and J lost 12 bases; unmatched junction nucleotides: 7. The CDR3 coding sequence is TGCAGCGTGAGTTCGGGAGGGGTGCAGTTCTTC. Its protein product is CSVSSGGVQFF.